The TCR beta chain under discussion was sequenced for a study of T cell responses to AZD1222 COVID-19 vaccine. Trimming took off 3 bases at V and 6 bases at J, with 14 bases between the two ends. CDR1 and CDR2 (germline): KGHDR, SFDVKD. There are 15 residues in the CDR3. TCRdb's copy holds only in-frame clones and misses some; the assay was immunoSEQ multiplex PCR. Of about 78,000 clones listed, over 75% were seen once; the top ten hold around 3.4%. This chain connects TRBV24-1 to TRBJ2-4; D is ambiguous. The sample consisted of peripheral blood, taken 28 days after the second AZD1222 dose. The sequence was obtained from an adult who received the AZD1222 COVID-19 vaccine. CDR3 sequence: CATSDTDAGGNIQYF. CDR3 in DNA: TGTGCCACCAGTGATACGGACGCCGGCGGAAACATTCAGTACTTC.